This passage covers 19 T cell receptor beta chains from one sample sequenced in a study of T cells in Graves' hyperthyroidism and ophthalmopathy. What was amplified from RNA transcripts were TCR beta CDR3 regions. HTBI primers drove first-round RT-PCR of the TCR CDR3. TCRdb reanalysed the multiplex PCR reads using MiXCR and keeps one entry per CDR3 protein. The sample yields more than 300,000 distinct CDR3 sequences, about 18% seen once. What was sequenced was blood. The receptors derive from a man aged 18 to 30 with Graves' ophthalmopathy.

This clonotype came up a few times. The chain recombines TRBV24-1 with TRBJ2-3; weak D call: TRBD2 (6 bases). The CDR3 has 15 amino acids. The ends were cut back, 0 bases at V and 2 bases at J, with 8 bases in the middle. Per germline, CDR1 KGHDR and CDR2 SFDVKD. Written as DNA, the CDR3 is TGTGCCACCAGTGATTTGGGCGGGGACACAGATACGCAGTATTTT. Protein sequence: CATSDLGGDTDTQYF.

The V gene is TRBV5-6, the J gene TRBJ1-2; TRBD1 aligns across 10 bases. V lost 1 base and J lost 5; bases outside the gene matches: 5. Germline V gene sequence: CDR1 SGHDT, CDR2 YYEEEE. CDR3 length equals 15 residues. CDR3 sequence: CASSLKTGGWYGYTF. Written as DNA, the CDR3 is TGTGCCAGCAGCTTGAAGACAGGGGGCTGGTATGGCTACACCTTC.

In its sample, this clonotype was seen a few times. The chain joins TRBV20-1 to TRBJ2-1, with 9 bases matching TRBD1. V shed 6 bases, J shed 7 bases, and the junction held 13 bases outside the gene matches. Germline lookup yields CDR1 DFQATT and CDR2 SNEGSKA (reference sequence). The CDR3 is 15 amino acids. CDR3 loop: CSAPPGTGSRNEQFF. The CDR3, as DNA: TGCAGTGCGCCCCCCGGGACAGGGTCTAGGAATGAGCAGTTCTTC.

The chain employs TRBV24-1 and TRBJ2-1; weak D call: TRBD2 (6 bases). CDR1 is KGHDR, CDR2 SFDVKD, per germline. The V gene lost 5 bases and the J gene lost 7 bases, with 20 bases spanning the gap. This CDR3 is built from 16 residues. DNA for the CDR3: TGTGCCACCAGTGCCAAAGGGACTCGAGGGTGGAATGAGCAGTTCTTC. Protein: CATSAKGTRGWNEQFF.

This clonotype was counted at least ten times. This chain links TRBV7-3 with TRBJ2-1; TRBD2 agrees at 11 bases. There are 16 residues in the CDR3. J was trimmed by 9 bases and V by 5 bases; bases with no gene match: 12. The germline gives CDR1 SGHTA, CDR2 FQGTGA. The CDR3 region is CASSQQLAGVSSEQFF. The CDR3 DNA sequence: TGTGCCAGCAGCCAGCAACTAGCGGGAGTGTCGAGTGAGCAGTTCTTC.

Only a few counts were recorded for this clonotype. One junction end disagrees with the germline gene, perhaps due to a read error. The gene calls are TRBV12-3 or TRBV12-4 and TRBJ2-2, with D hard to call. The CDR3 has 12 residues. In DNA, the CDR3 is TGTGCCAGCACCCCGAACCCCGGGGAGCTGTTTTTT. It translates to CASTPNPGELFF.

This sequence joins TRBV28 and TRBJ1-4, with D unclear. The V gene lost 7 bases and the J gene lost 3 bases, with 12 bases spanning the gap. CDR3 length: 14 amino acids. Germline V gives CDR1 MDHEN, CDR2 SYDVKM. The CDR3 DNA is TGTGCCAGCACCATGGGAGGAGCTAATGAAAAACTGTTTTTT. Encoded protein: CASTMGGANEKLFF.

The chain employs TRBV7-2 and TRBJ2-7; D gene uncertain. The germline V gene has CDR1 SGHTA and CDR2 FQGNSA. This CDR3 region has 14 residues. The germline V and J ends were trimmed by 2 bases and 3 bases, with 11 bases remaining between them. CDR3 bases: TGTGCCAGCAGCTTAATGCCCAGCGACTACGAGCAGTACTTC. Its protein is CASSLMPSDYEQYF.

Ten or more counts support this clonotype. The V gene is TRBV12-3 or TRBV12-4, the J gene TRBJ2-7; D remains ambiguous. Between the trimmed V and J ends, which lost 1 base and 3 bases, there was a span of 7 bases. This CDR3 region has 13 residues. CDR3 amino acids: CASSLGYRYEQYF. CDR3 nucleotide sequence: TGTGCCAGCAGTTTAGGATACCGCTACGAGCAGTACTTC.

This clonotype was found many times. This chain connects TRBV28 to TRBJ2-3, with D possibly TRBD2 on 7 matching bases. Per the germline V gene, CDR1 is MDHEN and CDR2 is SYDVKM. Trimming pared 5 bases from V and 6 bases from J, leaving 18 bases between. The CDR3 is 15 residues long. The CDR3 loop is CASSPAGAGLDTQYF. The CDR3 bases are TGTGCCAGCAGTCCCGCGGGGGCCGGGCTGGATACGCAGTATTTT.

This clonotype was recorded a few times. The gene calls are TRBV4-2 and TRBJ2-5; no clear D. Trimming stripped 0 bases from V and 5 bases from J, with 13 bases between. The CDR3 sequence is 15 residues long. The germline gives CDR1 LGHNA, CDR2 YNFKEQ. The CDR3 bases are TGTGCCAGCAGCCAAGATAGGACCGTCGGGGAGACCCAGTACTTC. Protein product: CASSQDRTVGETQYF.

In its sample, this clonotype was seen many times. The chain recombines TRBV20-1 with TRBJ2-3; D unclear. Trimming removed 3 bases from V and 4 bases from J, with 8 bases in between. This CDR3 has 12 amino acids. Germline V gene sequence: CDR1 DFQATT, CDR2 SNEGSKA (reference sequence). The CDR3: CSARLAPDTQYF. The CDR3 coding sequence is TGCAGTGCTAGGTTAGCCCCAGATACGCAGTATTTT.

This clonotype was seen ten or more times. CDR3: CSARVLGQATRNTEAFF. The CDR3 coding sequence is TGCAGTGCTAGAGTGTTGGGACAGGCAACCCGGAACACTGAAGCTTTCTTT. The rearrangement uses TRBV20-1 and TRBJ1-1; 8 nucleotides agree with TRBD1. Per the germline V gene, CDR1 is DFQATT and CDR2 is SNEGSKA (reference sequence). Unmatched junction bases numbered 11, after V lost 1 base and J lost 1 base. This CDR3 is 17 amino acids long.

This clonotype was counted ten times or more. The genes are TRBV6-6 and TRBJ1-4; D remains unclear. Germline loops: CDR1 MNHNY, CDR2 SVGAGI (reference sequence). The CDR3 length is 17 residues. Trimming removed 0 bases from V and 11 bases from J, with 22 bases in between. DNA for the CDR3: TGTGCCAGCAGTTACTCGAACGCGCCGGGTCGGGTGGGTAAACTGTTTTTT. Amino acid sequence: CASSYSNAPGRVGKLFF.

Regarding this clonotype: This could be a read error, since a much larger clone is one nucleotide away. Given the absence of the conserved phenylalanine or tryptophan at the CDR3 end, a read error is likely. The rearrangement links TRBV9 to TRBJ2-1; D is perhaps TRBD2 (6 bases). The length of the CDR3 is 15 residues. V was shortened by 0 bases and J by 3 bases, with 10 bases between the two germline ends. CDR1 and CDR2 from the germline V gene are SGDLS and YYNGEE. The CDR3 sequence: CASSVGAGSYNEQFL. For the CDR3, the DNA is TGTGCCAGCAGCGTAGGGGCCGGGAGCTACAATGAGCAGTTCCTC.

This clonotype was observed a handful of times. The CDR3 DNA reads TGTGCCAGCAGCCCCCCGGGGAGGGAGGGGCCTGAAGCTTTCTTT. Protein: CASSPPGREGPEAFF. The chain carries TRBV6-1 and TRBJ1-1, with D tentatively TRBD1 (5 bases). Germline CDR1 is MNHNS and CDR2 is SASEGT. The CDR3 runs to 15 residues. V was clipped by 6 bases and J by 6 bases, with 20 bases between them.

Details on this clonotype: Mismatch with germline at one junction end may stem from a read error. J is TRBJ1-1 and V is TRBV12-3 or TRBV12-4, with TRBD1 matching 8 bases. This CDR3 is 12 amino acids long. The CDR3 loop is CPSSPGTGEAFF. The CDR3 DNA sequence: TGTCCCAGTAGTCCTGGGACAGGTGAAGCTTTCTTT.

As to this clonotype: One end of the junction does not line up with germline, which may come from a read error. The rearrangement joins TRBV4-1 to TRBJ1-6; D perhaps matches TRBD1 (5 bases). This CDR3 region has 16 residues. The V gene's germline CDR1 is MGHRA and CDR2 YSYEKL. The CDR3: CASSQIAGRDNSPLHF. CDR3 in DNA: TGTGCCAGCAGCCAGATTGCGGGACGGGATAATTCACCCCTCCACTTT.

This clonotype has ten or more counts. V gene TRBV7-3 combines with J gene TRBJ1-1; 7 nucleotides agree with TRBD1. The CDR3 is 15 amino acids. The V gene's germline CDR1 is SGHTA and CDR2 FQGTGA. V shed 5 bases and J 5 bases; nucleotides not matched to a gene: 11. CDR3 bases: TGTGCCAGCAGCGTCCGACAGGGCTCGGAGACTGAAGCTTTCTTT. This translates into CASSVRQGSETEAFF.